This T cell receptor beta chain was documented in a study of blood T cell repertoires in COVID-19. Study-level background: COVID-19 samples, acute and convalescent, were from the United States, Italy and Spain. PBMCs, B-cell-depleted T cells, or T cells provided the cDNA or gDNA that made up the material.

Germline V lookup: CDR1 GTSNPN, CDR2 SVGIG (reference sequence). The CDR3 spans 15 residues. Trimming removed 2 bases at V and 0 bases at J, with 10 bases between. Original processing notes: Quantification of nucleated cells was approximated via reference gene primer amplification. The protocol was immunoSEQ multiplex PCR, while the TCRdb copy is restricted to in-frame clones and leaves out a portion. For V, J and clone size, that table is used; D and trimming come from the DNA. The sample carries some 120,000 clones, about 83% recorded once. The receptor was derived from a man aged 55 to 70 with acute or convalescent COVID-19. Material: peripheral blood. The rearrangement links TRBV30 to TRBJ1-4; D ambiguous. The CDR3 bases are TGTGCCTGGAGTACCCAGATCACAACTAATGAAAAACTGTTTTTT. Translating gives CAWSTQITTNEKLFF.